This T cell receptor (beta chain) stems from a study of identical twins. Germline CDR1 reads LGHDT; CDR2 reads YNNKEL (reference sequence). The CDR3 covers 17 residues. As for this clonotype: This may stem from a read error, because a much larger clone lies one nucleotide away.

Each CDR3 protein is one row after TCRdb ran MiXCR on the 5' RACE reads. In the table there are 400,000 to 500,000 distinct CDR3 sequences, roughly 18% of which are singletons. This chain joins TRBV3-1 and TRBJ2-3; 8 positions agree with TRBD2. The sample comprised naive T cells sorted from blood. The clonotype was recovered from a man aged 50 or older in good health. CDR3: CPSSYTSAGGGTDTQYF. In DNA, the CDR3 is TGTCCCAGCAGCTATACAAGTGCGGGGGGCGGCACAGATACGCAGTATTTT.